The 10 T cell receptor beta chains below were found in one sample sequenced in a study of OX40 agonist ivuxolimab in advanced cancers. Using immunoSEQ multiplex PCR, the repertoire was profiled, and TCRdb retains in-frame clones only, with some absent. The data show around 77,000 clones, around four fifths seen once. The source material was CD4+ or CD8+ T cells sorted from blood, sampled in a trial of the OX40 agonist ivuxolimab. The source of these receptors is an adult with an advanced solid tumor such as melanoma, head and neck, liver or kidney cancer.

V gene TRBV11-2 combines with J gene TRBJ2-7, with unresolved D. This CDR3 has 13 amino acids. The ends were cut back, 1 base at V and 1 base at J, with 5 bases in the middle. The germline V gene has CDR1 SGHAT and CDR2 FQNNGV. CDR3 in amino acids: CASSLARSYEQYF. Here the CDR3 DNA reads TGTGCCAGCAGCTTAGCCCGTTCCTACGAGCAGTACTTC.

CDR3 loop: CASSPRTSGYNEQFF. In DNA, the CDR3 is TGTGCCAGCAGCCCCCGGACTAGCGGGTACAATGAGCAGTTCTTC. This chain joins TRBV14 and TRBJ2-1, with 11 positions matching TRBD2. This CDR3 is built from 15 residues. Germline V lookup: CDR1 SGHDN, CDR2 FVKESK. V lost 4 bases to trimming and J lost 4 bases; unmatched junction nucleotides: 3.

This clone was counted only a few times. The chain carries TRBV6-6 and TRBJ2-7; 7 nucleotides match TRBD2. Trimming removed 1 base from V and 6 bases from J; junction bases left unmatched: 0. Germline V CDR1 and CDR2: MNHNY, SVGAGI (reference sequence). This CDR3 spans 12 amino acids. CDR3 nucleotides: TGTGCCAGCAGTTACTGGGAGGGCGAGCAGTACTTC. Translating gives CASSYWEGEQYF.

The J gene is TRBJ2-7, the V gene TRBV28, with a weak D call TRBD2 (7 bases). This CDR3 spans 15 amino acids. Germline V gene lookup returns CDR1 MDHEN and CDR2 SYDVKM. With 2 bases removed from V and 0 bases from J, the gap between germline ends came to 11 bases. The CDR3 sequence: CASSLLADSSYEQYF. The CDR3 bases are TGTGCCAGCAGTTTACTAGCGGACAGCTCCTACGAGCAGTACTTC.

This sequence joins TRBV10-3 and TRBJ1-1; tentative D call: TRBD1 (5 bases). The CDR3 length is 14 residues. Germline V CDR1 and CDR2: ENHRY, SYGVKD. Trimming removed 5 bases at V and 0 bases at J, with 10 bases between. The CDR3 loop is CAISSGNLNTEAFF. Written as DNA, the CDR3 is TGTGCCATCAGTTCAGGGAATCTGAACACTGAAGCTTTCTTT.

This chain joins TRBV19 and TRBJ2-7; D gene uncertain. The V gene lost 3 bases and the J gene lost 2 bases, with 11 bases spanning the gap. The CDR3 loop spans 14 amino acids. Germline-derived CDR1 and CDR2 are LNHDA and SQIVND (reference sequence). CDR3 sequence reads: CASSINRRAYEQYF. In DNA, the CDR3 is TGTGCCAGTAGTATTAACAGAAGGGCCTACGAGCAGTACTTC.

The chain couples TRBV10-1 to TRBJ1-4; D gene ambiguous. The germline V gene has CDR1 WNHNN and CDR2 SYGVQD (reference sequence). V was trimmed by 3 bases and J by 8 bases, leaving 10 bases between them. The CDR3 has 13 amino acids. In DNA, the CDR3 is TGCGCCAGCAGTGACACCTTGGGGGAAAAACTGTTTTTT. This codes for CASSDTLGEKLFF.

The J gene is TRBJ1-2, the V gene TRBV9, with D hard to call. Germline CDR1 reads SGDLS; CDR2 reads YYNGEE. V lost 3 bases to trimming and J lost 2 bases, with 8 bases between them. The CDR3 is 13 amino acids. CDR3 protein: CASSATTNYGYTF. The CDR3 region has the DNA TGTGCCAGCAGCGCGACAACCAACTATGGCTACACCTTC.

This clone was seen just once. The chain joins TRBV7-2 to TRBJ2-3; unclear D gene. With 4 bases removed from V and 0 bases from J, the gap between germline ends came to 11 bases. The germline V gene has CDR1 SGHTA and CDR2 FQGNSA. This CDR3 is built from 15 residues. The CDR3 here is CASSSRMFSTDTQYF. The DNA for the CDR3 is TGTGCCAGCAGCTCCAGGATGTTTAGCACAGATACGCAGTATTTT.

V and J are TRBV7-2 and TRBJ2-7; TRBD2 might be the D (5 bases). The V and J ends lost 5 bases and 5 bases respectively, with 13 bases between them. The CDR3 covers 13 residues. CDR1 and CDR2 (germline): SGHTA, FQGNSA. CDR3 region: CASSRDSLNEQYF. The CDR3, as DNA: TGTGCCAGCAGCCGGGATTCGCTCAACGAGCAGTACTTC.